The T cell receptor (beta chain) described here comes from a study of spatial heterogeneity in lung cancer. Via MiXCR, TCRdb re-called the 5' RACE reads, giving one row per CDR3 protein. The sample consists of over 25,000 distinct CDR3 sequences, approximately 7.7% of them appearing once. Time point of the sample: sample taken at primary tumor resection. Sequencing was performed on whole RNA extracted from tumor and nontumor lung tissue, or from frozen PBMC, and the material was left unsorted. Whole-study findings and limits: Tumoral mutation counts were tracked by counts of expanded intratumoral alpha and beta TCRs.

As regards this clonotype: The antigen remains undetermined.

The CDR3 consists of 14 residues. Germline CDR1 is GTSNPN and CDR2 is SVGIG (reference sequence). Germline trimming cut 2 bases from V and 3 bases from J; bases unmatched to any gene: 5. The receptor comes from a male donor with early-stage non-small cell lung cancer. The chain couples TRBV30 to TRBJ2-7; TRBD1 matches 9 bases. Sequenced here: lung tumor tissue, sampled at surgery. CDR3 residues: CAWSIQGASYEQYF. The CDR3 DNA reads TGTGCCTGGAGTATACAGGGGGCGAGCTACGAGCAGTACTTC.